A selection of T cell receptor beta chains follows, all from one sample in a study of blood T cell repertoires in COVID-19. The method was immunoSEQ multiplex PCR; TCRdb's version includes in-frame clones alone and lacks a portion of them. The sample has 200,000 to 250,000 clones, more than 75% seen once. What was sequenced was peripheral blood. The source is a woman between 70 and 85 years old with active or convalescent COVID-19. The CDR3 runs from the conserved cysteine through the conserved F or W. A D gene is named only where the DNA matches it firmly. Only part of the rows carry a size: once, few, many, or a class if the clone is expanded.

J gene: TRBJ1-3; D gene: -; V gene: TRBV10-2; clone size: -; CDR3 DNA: TGCGCCAGCAGGGCGGGACGCCTCTCTGGAAACACCATATATTTT; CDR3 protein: CASRAGRLSGNTIYF
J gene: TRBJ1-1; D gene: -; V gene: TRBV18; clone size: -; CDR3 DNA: TGTGCCAGCTCCCCGCAGGGTACTGAAGCTTTCTTT; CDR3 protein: CASSPQGTEAFF
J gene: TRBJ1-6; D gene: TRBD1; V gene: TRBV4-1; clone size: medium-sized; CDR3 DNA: TGCGCCAGCAGCCAGATGCTGGACAGGGGGTATTCACCCCTCCACTTT; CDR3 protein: CASSQMLDRGYSPLHF
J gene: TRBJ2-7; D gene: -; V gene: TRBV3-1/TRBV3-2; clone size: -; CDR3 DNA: TGTGCCAGCAGCCAAGAACAGCAGGGGGAGGCCCCGCAGTACTTC; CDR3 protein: CASSQEQQGEAPQYF
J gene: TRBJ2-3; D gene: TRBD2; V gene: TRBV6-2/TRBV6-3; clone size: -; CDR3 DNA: TGTGCCAGCAGTTACGGATTAGCGGGAGGGAGCACAGATACGCAGTATTTT; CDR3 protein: CASSYGLAGGSTDTQYF
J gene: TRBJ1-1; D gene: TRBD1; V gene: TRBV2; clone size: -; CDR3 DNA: TGTGCCAGCGGACAGGGAATAAGGAGGAACACTGAAGCTTTCTTT; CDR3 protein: CASGQGIRRNTEAFF
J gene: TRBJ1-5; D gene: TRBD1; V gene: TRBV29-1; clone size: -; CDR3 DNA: TGCAGCGTTGCCGAGGGGGCGGTCAATCAGCCCCAGCATTTT; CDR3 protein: CSVAEGAVNQPQHF
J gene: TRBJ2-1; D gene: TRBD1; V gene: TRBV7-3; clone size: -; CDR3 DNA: TGTGCCAGCAGCTTAAACAGGGGCACCACGGAGCAGTTCTTC; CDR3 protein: CASSLNRGTTEQFF
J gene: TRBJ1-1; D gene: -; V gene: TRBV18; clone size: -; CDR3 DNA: TGTGCCAGCTCCACTCAAGAGGGGGTTACTGAAGCTTTCTTT; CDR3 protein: CASSTQEGVTEAFF
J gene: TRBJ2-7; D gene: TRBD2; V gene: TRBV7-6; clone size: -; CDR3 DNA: TGTGCCAGCAGCTTAGTGTTAGCGGGGGGGCCTTCCTACGAGCAGTACTTC; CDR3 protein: CASSLVLAGGPSYEQYF
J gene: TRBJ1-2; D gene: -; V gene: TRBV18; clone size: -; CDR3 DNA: TGTGCCAGCTCACAACAGGGTGGCTACACCTTC; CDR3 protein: CASSQQGGYTF
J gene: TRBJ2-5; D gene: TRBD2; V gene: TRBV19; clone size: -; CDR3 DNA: TGTGCCAGTAGTAAACGCCTAGCGGGGGGGATGGAGACCCAGTACTTC; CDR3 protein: CASSKRLAGGMETQYF
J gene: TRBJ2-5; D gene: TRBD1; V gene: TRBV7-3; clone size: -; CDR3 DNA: TGTGCCAGCAGCCAGGGGGCAGGGGAGACCCAGTACTTC; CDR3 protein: CASSQGAGETQYF
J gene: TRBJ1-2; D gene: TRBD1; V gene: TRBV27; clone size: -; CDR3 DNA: TGTGCCAGCAGTGACAGGGCCCTGAACTATGGCTACACCTTC; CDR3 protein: CASSDRALNYGYTF
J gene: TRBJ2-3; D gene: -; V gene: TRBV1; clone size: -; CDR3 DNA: TGCACCAGCAGCCAACCCCTCGAGGACAAAGATACGCAGTATTTT; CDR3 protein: CTSSQPLEDKDTQYF
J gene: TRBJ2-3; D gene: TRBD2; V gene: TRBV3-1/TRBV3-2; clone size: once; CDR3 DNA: TGTGCCAGCCGCCCTAGCGGGGTTAGCACAGATACGCAGTATTTT; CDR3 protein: CASRPSGVSTDTQYF
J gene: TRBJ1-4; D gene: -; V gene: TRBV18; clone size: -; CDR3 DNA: TGTGCCAGCTCACCGCTCTCGGGAATCGAAAAACTGTTTTTT; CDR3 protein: CASSPLSGIEKLFF
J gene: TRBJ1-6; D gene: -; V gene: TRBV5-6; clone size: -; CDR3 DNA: TGTGCCAGCAGCCCGTCACGGTCACATAATTCACCCCTCCACTTT; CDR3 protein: CASSPSRSHNSPLHF
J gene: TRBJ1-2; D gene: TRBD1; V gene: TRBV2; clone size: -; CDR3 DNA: TGTGCCAGCAGTGCCTGGGACAGGGCTGGCTACACCTTC; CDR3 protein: CASSAWDRAGYTF
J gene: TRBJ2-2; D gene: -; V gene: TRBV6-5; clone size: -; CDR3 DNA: TGTGCCAGCCGGGTGAACACCGGGGAGCTGTTTTTT; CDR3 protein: CASRVNTGELFF
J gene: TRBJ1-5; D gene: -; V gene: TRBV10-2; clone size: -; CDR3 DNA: TGCGCCAGCAGTGACGGCAATCAGCCCCAGCATTTT; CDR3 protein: CASSDGNQPQHF
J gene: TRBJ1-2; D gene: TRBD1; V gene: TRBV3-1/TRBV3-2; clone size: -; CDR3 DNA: TGTGCCAGCAGCCATCTGGGACAGGGTTATGGCTACACCTTC; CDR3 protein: CASSHLGQGYGYTF
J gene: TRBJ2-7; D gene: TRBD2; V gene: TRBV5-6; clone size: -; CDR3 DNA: TGTGCCAGCAGCCGGGAGGGTAAACTCTCCTACGAGCAGTACTTC; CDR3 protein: CASSREGKLSYEQYF
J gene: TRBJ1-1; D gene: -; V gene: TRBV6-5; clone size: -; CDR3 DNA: TGTGCCAGCAGTTACCGGCTGGGAGGTTACACTGAAGCTTTCTTT; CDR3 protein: CASSYRLGGYTEAFF
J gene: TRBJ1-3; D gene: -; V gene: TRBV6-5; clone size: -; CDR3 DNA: TGTGCCAGCAGTTCGTATTCCGAGGTCGTTGACACCATATATTTT; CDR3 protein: CASSSYSEVVDTIYF
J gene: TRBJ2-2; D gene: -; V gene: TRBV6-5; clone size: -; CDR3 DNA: TGTGCCAGCAGTTACCGCGGCGGGGAGCTGTTTTTT; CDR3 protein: CASSYRGGELFF
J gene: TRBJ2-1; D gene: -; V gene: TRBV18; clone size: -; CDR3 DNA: TGTGCCAGCTCACCACGGGACAAATACAATGAGCAGTTCTTC; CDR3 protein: CASSPRDKYNEQFF
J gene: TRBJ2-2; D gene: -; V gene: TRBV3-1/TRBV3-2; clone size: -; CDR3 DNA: TGTGCCAGCAGCTTTAGCCGGCAGGGTGTGACCGGGGAGCTGTTTTTT; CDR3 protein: CASSFSRQGVTGELFF
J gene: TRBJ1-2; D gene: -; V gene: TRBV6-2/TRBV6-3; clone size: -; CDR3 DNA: TGTGCCAGCAGTTGGACACACTATGGCTACACCTTC; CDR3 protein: CASSWTHYGYTF
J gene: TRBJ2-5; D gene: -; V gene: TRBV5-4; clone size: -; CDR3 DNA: TGTGCCAGCAGCTTGATCAACTCCCAAGAGACCCAGTACTTC; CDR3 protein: CASSLINSQETQYF
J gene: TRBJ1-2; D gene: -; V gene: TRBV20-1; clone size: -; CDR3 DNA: TGCAGTGCTTGGACAACAGAGGGCTACACCTTC; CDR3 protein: CSAWTTEGYTF
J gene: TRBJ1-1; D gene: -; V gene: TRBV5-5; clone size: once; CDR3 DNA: TGTGCCAGCAGCTTGAACGCAGGAATTAACACTGAAGCTTTCTTT; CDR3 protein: CASSLNAGINTEAFF
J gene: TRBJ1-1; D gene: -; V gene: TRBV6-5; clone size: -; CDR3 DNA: TGTGCCAGCAACAGAGACAGCGGGGACACTGAAGCTTTCTTT; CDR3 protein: CASNRDSGDTEAFF
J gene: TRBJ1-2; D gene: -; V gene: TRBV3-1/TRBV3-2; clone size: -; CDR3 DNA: TGTGCCAGCAGCCAAGAAGGCAGGGGAGTACATGGCTACACCTTC; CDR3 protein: CASSQEGRGVHGYTF
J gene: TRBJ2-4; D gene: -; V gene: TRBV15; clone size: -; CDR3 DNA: TGTGCCACCAGCAGACTAATAAACATTCAGTACTTC; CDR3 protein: CATSRLINIQYF
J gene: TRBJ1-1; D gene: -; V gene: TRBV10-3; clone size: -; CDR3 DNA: TGTGCCATCAGGACCCCGGGACAGAACACTGAAGCTTTCTTT; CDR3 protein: CAIRTPGQNTEAFF
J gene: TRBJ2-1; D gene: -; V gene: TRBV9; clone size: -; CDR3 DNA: TGTGCCAGCAGCGTCCGACTTTACAATGAGCAGTTCTTC; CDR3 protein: CASSVRLYNEQFF
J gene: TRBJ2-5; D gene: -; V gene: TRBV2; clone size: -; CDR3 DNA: TGTGCCTCAATAGAGGCAAGGGGACTCTCCCAAGAGACCCAGTACTTC; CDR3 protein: CASIEARGLSQETQYF
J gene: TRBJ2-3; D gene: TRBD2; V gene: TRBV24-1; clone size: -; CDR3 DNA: TGTGCCACCAACGGGGAGCGGGGGCCCTCCCCCCCAAGTACGCAGTATTTT; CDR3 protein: CATNGERGPSPPSTQYF
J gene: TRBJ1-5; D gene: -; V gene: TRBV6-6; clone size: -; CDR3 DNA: TGTGCCAGCAGCCAACTCGCCCCCCAGCCCCAGCATTTT; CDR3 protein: CASSQLAPQPQHF
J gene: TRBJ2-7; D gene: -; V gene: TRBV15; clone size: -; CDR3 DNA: TGTGCCACCAGCACCCCCTCAGGGTTGGAGCAGTACTTC; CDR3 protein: CATSTPSGLEQYF
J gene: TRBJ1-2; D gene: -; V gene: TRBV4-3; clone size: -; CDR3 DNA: TGCGCCAGCAGCCAAGGAATGGACAGCTATGGCTACACCTTC; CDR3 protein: CASSQGMDSYGYTF
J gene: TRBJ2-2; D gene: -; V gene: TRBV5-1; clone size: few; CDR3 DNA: TGCGCCAGCAGAGCAGGGTCGAACACCGGGGAGCTGTTTTTT; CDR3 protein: CASRAGSNTGELFF
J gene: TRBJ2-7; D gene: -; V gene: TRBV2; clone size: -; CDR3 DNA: TGTGCCAGCAGGCGGACGGGGGTCTACGAGCAGTACTTC; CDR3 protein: CASRRTGVYEQYF
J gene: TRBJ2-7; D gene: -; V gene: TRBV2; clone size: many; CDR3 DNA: TGTGCCAGCAGTGCGGAGGCAGGAAAGGCCTACGAGCAGTACTTC; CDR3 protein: CASSAEAGKAYEQYF
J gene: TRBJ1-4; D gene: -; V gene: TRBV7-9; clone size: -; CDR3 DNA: TGTGCCAGCAGCTTAGCGGGAGGGACACTTAATGAAAAACTGTTTTTT; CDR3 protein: CASSLAGGTLNEKLFF
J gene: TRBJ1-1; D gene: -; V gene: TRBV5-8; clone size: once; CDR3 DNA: TGTGCCAGCAGCTTGGGCAGGGACTCTGCTGAAGCTTTCTTT; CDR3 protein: CASSLGRDSAEAFF
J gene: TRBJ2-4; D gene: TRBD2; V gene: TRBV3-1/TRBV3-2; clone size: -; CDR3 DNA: TGTGCCAGCAGCCTGACCGGACTAGCGGGGGGAAACATTCAGTACTTC; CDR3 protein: CASSLTGLAGGNIQYF
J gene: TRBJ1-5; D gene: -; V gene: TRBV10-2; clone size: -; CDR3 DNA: TGCGCCAGCAGCAATCCTACTGAAACGCGAGGGAGCAATCAGCCCCAGCATTTT; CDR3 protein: CASSNPTETRGSNQPQHF
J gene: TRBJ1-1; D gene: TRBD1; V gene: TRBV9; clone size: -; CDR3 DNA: TGTGCCAGCAGCGCCCCGGGACAGAGGGGGACTGAAGCTTTCTTT; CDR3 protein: CASSAPGQRGTEAFF
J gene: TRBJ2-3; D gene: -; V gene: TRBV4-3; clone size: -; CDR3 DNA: TGCGCCAGCAGCCAAGACGCGGAGGTACAGGGATCAGATACGCAGTATTTT; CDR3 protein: CASSQDAEVQGSDTQYF
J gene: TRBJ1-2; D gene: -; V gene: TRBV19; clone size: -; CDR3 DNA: TGTGCCAGTAGTTCCCCCGGTCGGGGTAACTATGGCTACACCTTC; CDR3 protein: CASSSPGRGNYGYTF
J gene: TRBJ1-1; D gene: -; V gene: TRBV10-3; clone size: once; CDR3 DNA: TGTGCCATCCGGGGCTCCGGGAGGAACACTGAAGCTTTCTTT; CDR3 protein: CAIRGSGRNTEAFF
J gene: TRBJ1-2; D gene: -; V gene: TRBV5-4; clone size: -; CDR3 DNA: TGTGCCAGCAGCTTGGGGTGGGGGGATCGGAACTATGGCTACACCTTC; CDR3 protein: CASSLGWGDRNYGYTF
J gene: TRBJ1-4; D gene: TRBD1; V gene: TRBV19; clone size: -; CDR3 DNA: TGTGCCAGTAGTCTGGGACAGCCAACTAATGAAAAACTGTTTTTT; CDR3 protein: CASSLGQPTNEKLFF